Shown below are 4 T cell receptor beta chains from a single sample sequenced in a study of cytomegalovirus exposure and HLA in healthy donors. Primers for the PCR totalled 60 Vbeta and 13 Jbeta. TCRdb's copy holds only in-frame clones and misses some; the assay was immunoSEQ multiplex PCR. The table lists 150,000 to 200,000 clones, 79% of them singletons. Sequenced: PBMCs. Receptor source: a woman between 50 and 59 years old in good health and CMV-seronegative.

V gene TRBV9 combines with J gene TRBJ1-5; D gene ambiguous. Germline assignment: CDR1 SGDLS and CDR2 YYNGEE. V was trimmed by 0 bases and J by 5 bases, leaving 9 bases between them. The CDR3 has 14 residues. CDR3 region: CASSVGGRDQPQHF. The CDR3 DNA reads as TGTGCCAGCAGCGTAGGCGGCCGGGATCAGCCCCAGCATTTT.

The V gene is TRBV4-1, the J gene TRBJ2-5; D is perhaps TRBD1 (6 bases). Per germline, CDR1 MGHRA and CDR2 YSYEKL. The germline V and J ends were trimmed by 0 bases and 5 bases, with 16 bases remaining between them. This CDR3 region has 16 residues. The CDR3 nucleotides read TGCGCCAGCAGCCAAGATCGTTCTAACAGGGTCGAGACCCAGTACTTC. Its protein product is CASSQDRSNRVETQYF.

Details on this clone: Other DNA sequences in this specimen translate into the identical CDR3. This chain joins TRBV19 and TRBJ1-1; D gene uncertain. Germline loops: CDR1 LNHDA, CDR2 SQIVND (reference sequence). This CDR3 has 13 residues. Between the trimmed V and J ends, which lost 5 bases and 1 base, there was a span of 8 bases. CDR3 coding DNA: TGTGCCAGTAGTCGCTCAGGGAACACTGAAGCTTTCTTT. Encoded protein: CASSRSGNTEAFF.

With regard to this clone: This sample also contains other DNA sequences that code for the same CDR3. The chain couples TRBV5-1 to TRBJ2-1, with 7 bases fitting TRBD2. Germline values: CDR1 SGHRS, CDR2 YFSETQ. V lost 0 bases, J lost 7 bases, and 1 base stayed unmatched. There are 13 residues in the CDR3. CDR3 nucleotides: TGCGCCAGCAGCTTGGCCGGGGGGAATGAGCAGTTCTTC. The encoded protein is CASSLAGGNEQFF.